This T cell receptor beta chain emerged from a study of regulatory T cells in long-lasting Graves disease. Germline CDR1 is SEHNR and CDR2 is FQNEAQ (reference sequence). J was trimmed by 5 bases and V by 0 bases; bases with no gene match: 5. The CDR3 totals 15 residues. This clonotype was seen at least ten times. The sample's time point: newly diagnosed GD, antithyroid drugs for less than 3 months. PBMC-extracted RNA yielded the TCR library. Libraries of TCR beta came from iRepertoire HTBI primers plus Arm-PCR of CDR3 regions. TCRdb re-called the multiplex PCR reads with MiXCR, one entry per CDR3 protein. The table includes around 400,000 distinct CDR3 sequences, 12% detected once. A further study also used this sample, focusing on T cells in Graves' hyperthyroidism and ophthalmopathy.

This sample comprised peripheral blood mononuclear cells (PBMCs), obtained at new diagnosis, from a patient treated with antithyroid drugs. This chain links TRBV7-9 with TRBJ1-2; 8 bases are a match to TRBD1. The sequence derives from a woman younger than 35 with Graves disease. The DNA for the CDR3 is TGTGCCAGCAGCTTAGCAGAAGGACAGGGATATGGCTACACCTTC. Protein: CASSLAEGQGYGYTF.